The source of this T cell receptor beta chain is a study of CD8 T cells in ankylosing spondylitis. With molecular barcodes, quantitative 5'-RACE was used to make the TCR beta libraries. From the 5' RACE reads, TCRdb called clonotypes with MiXCR, one entry per CDR3 protein. The sample holds about 750,000 distinct CDR3 sequences, around 17% seen once. Findings and caveats of the study: Among TCR beta sequences, a motif of under ten highly homologous variants appeared characteristic of ankylosing spondylitis blood.

The CDR3 loop spans 14 amino acids. Looked up from germline, CDR1 is MDHEN and CDR2 is SYDVKM. For this clonotype: What it recognizes is unknown. One junction end does not reproduce the germline sequence, and a read error may be involved.

The clonotype was recovered from a male donor with ankylosing spondylitis. Material: blood, either unsorted or a sorted T cell fraction (not recorded which). The V call is TRBV28, the J call TRBJ2-7, with TRBD2 matching over 9 bases. The CDR3 spells CASNLAGERYEQYF. In nucleotides, the CDR3 is TGTGCCAGCAATTTAGCGGGAGAAAGATACGAGCAGTACTTC. The complete variable domain, with remaining parts taken from reference TRBV28 and TRBJ2-7, reads DVKVTQSSRYLVKRTGEKVFLECVQDMDHENMFWYRQDPGLGLRLIYFSYDVKMKEKGDIPEGYSVSREKKERFSLILESASTNQTSMYLCASNLAGERYEQYFGPGTRLTVT.